The next 8 T cell receptor beta chains were all read from a single sample in a study of T cells in Graves' hyperthyroidism and ophthalmopathy. Amplification yielded TCR beta CDR3 regions, with RNA transcripts as the source. A first-round RT-PCR of the TCR CDR3 used the HTBI primer set. MiXCR was run by TCRdb on the multiplex PCR reads, yielding one entry per CDR3 protein. The table has 700,000 to 850,000 distinct CDR3 sequences, about 35% seen once. The sequencing sample was made of blood. Receptors were obtained from a woman aged 40-49 years with Graves' hyperthyroidism.

The rearrangement joins TRBV27 to TRBJ1-3; no firm D call. The CDR3 loop spans 13 amino acids. The ends were cut back, 5 bases at V and 4 bases at J, with 9 bases in the middle. Germline V lookup: CDR1 MNHEY, CDR2 SMNVEV (reference sequence). The CDR3: CASSRVWGNTIYF. The CDR3 coding sequence is TGTGCCAGCAGTCGCGTGTGGGGAAACACCATATATTTT.

A note on this clonotype: This may be a read error, as it is one base from a much larger clone. This chain uses TRBV10-3 with TRBJ1-2; weak D call: TRBD1 (5 bases). There are 12 residues in the CDR3. Germline loops: CDR1 ENHRY, CDR2 SYGVKD. V was pared by 10 bases and J by 4 bases, with 13 bases between. The DNA of the CDR3 is TGTGCCAGCGAAAAGACAGCCTATGGCTACACCTTC. As protein: CASEKTAYGYTF.

The rearrangement joins TRBV4-3 to TRBJ2-2; perhaps D is TRBD1 or TRBD2 (5 bases each). Trimming took off 0 bases at V and 2 bases at J, with 13 bases between the two ends. The CDR3 extends over 17 amino acids. Germline V gene data show CDR1 as LGHNA and CDR2 as YSLEER. The CDR3 DNA reads as TGCGCCAGCAGCCAAGAGGGGGACGTCGCCAACACCGGGGAGCTGTTTTTT. Translation: CASSQEGDVANTGELFF.

As regards this clonotype: The germline gene is not matched at one end of the junction; a read error may be the cause. V is TRBV10-3 and J is TRBJ1-4; possibly TRBD1 for D (6 bases). The CDR3 length is 14 residues. The germline CDR1 and CDR2 sequences are ENHRY and SYGVKD. The DNA for the CDR3 is TGTGCCAGCAGTGCAGGGGCCACTAATGAAAAACTGTTTTTT. Its protein product is CASSAGATNEKLFF.

The genes are TRBV19 and TRBJ1-2; no definite D call. V was clipped by 5 bases and J by 1 base, with 20 bases between them. Germline V lookup: CDR1 LNHDA, CDR2 SQIVND (reference sequence). The CDR3 spans 17 residues. CDR3 in DNA: TGTGCCAGTAGTGTGGCGGGAAGGAGCGGATATAACTATGGCTACACCTTC. This codes for CASSVAGRSGYNYGYTF.

This clonotype came up a few times. The CDR3 coding sequence is TGCGCCAGCAGCCAAGAAACATTGGAGACTGAAGCTTTCTTT. Residues: CASSQETLETEAFF. The chain combines TRBV4-3 with TRBJ1-1; no firm D call. V shed 0 bases and J shed 5 bases, with 10 bases lying between them. The length of the CDR3 is 14 residues. CDR1 and CDR2 from the germline V gene are LGHNA and YSLEER.

The chain uses TRBV29-1 and TRBJ1-1, with D uncertain. Germline-derived CDR1 and CDR2 are SQVTM and ANQGSEA. This CDR3 spans 12 amino acids. Trimming stripped 3 bases from V and 10 bases from J, with 15 bases between. The CDR3 loop is CSVDRQEVGAFF. DNA for the CDR3: TGCAGCGTTGACAGGCAGGAGGTAGGAGCTTTCTTT.

This rearrangement joins TRBV29-1 to TRBJ1-3; TRBD1 matches at 9 bases. This CDR3 region has 13 residues. The ends lost 7 bases at V and 4 bases at J; junction bases unmatched: 5. Per the germline V gene, CDR1 is SQVTM and CDR2 is ANQGSEA. In DNA, the CDR3 is TGCAGCGCCAGGACAGGGGACGGAAACACCATATATTTT. This codes for CSARTGDGNTIYF.